Sequencing of this T cell receptor (beta chain) was carried out in a study of blood T cell repertoires in COVID-19. Study-level information: Spain, Italy and the United States supplied samples that represented acute and convalescent COVID-19. PBMCs, B-cell-depleted T cells, or T cells provided the cDNA or gDNA that made up the material.

TCRdb's table, derived via immunoSEQ multiplex PCR, lists solely in-frame clones and lacks some. The data show some 500,000 clones, roughly 90% seen once. Participant-given clinical history determined each cohort assignment. Symptom resolution, clearance, or two negative PCRs marked the recovered donors of Cohort 3. Sample: PBMCs or T cells enriched from blood (not recorded which). This TCR derives from a woman in her thirties or forties who had recovered from COVID-19.

The CDR3 DNA is TGCGCCAGCAGCCAAGATGTCCAGGGGGCGGACGAGCAGTACTTC. This encodes CASSQDVQGADEQYF. V and J are TRBV4-3 and TRBJ2-7, with 8 bases matching TRBD1. Germline values: CDR1 LGHNA, CDR2 YSLEER. J gave up 5 bases and V 0 bases, and 6 bases lay outside the gene matches. This CDR3 is 15 amino acids long.